This T cell receptor beta chain was sequenced in a study of blood T cells in healthy people across ages. This clonotype was observed a single time. One end of the junction does not line up with germline, which may come from a read error. A sample-barcoded 5' primer and a J-beta primer mix were used in a second PCR of about 7 to 11 cycles. Using its own MiXCR run on the 5' RACE reads, TCRdb lists one record per CDR3 protein. The sample contains over a million distinct CDR3 sequences, approximately 59% of which appear only once. The V gene's germline CDR1 is WNHNN and CDR2 SYGVQD (reference sequence). The CDR3 is 15 amino acids.

This receptor was taken from a man between 18 and 29 years old in good health. The J gene is TRBJ1-2, the V gene TRBV10-1, with no clear D. Sample: blood. The DNA of the CDR3 is TGCGCCAGCAGTGAGTCCGGGGAGCTGGACTATGGCCACACCTTC. Protein product: CASSESGELDYGHTF.